This T cell receptor (beta chain) was sequenced during a study of T-cell memory formation after mild COVID-19 (dated by TCRdb to the early 2020s). About the study as a whole: TCR sequence clusters from the two donors were largely donor specific. Longitudinal TCRalpha and TCRbeta repertoire sequencing tracked T-cell clones expanding and contracting after mild COVID-19 in a couple of donors. The cohort comprised two young, previously healthy adult volunteers, one female and one male.

In this sample, this clonotype turned up a few times. What antigen it recognizes has not been identified. It has no much larger one-base neighbor in the sample; base qualities were not kept. TCRdb records Illumina NovaSeq 6000 as the sequencer. TCRalpha and TCRbeta cDNA libraries were constructed by 5'RACE with constant-segment primers, with sample barcodes and unique molecular identifiers being introduced. RNA was extracted from every sample with Trizol reagent. Amplification of the libraries took two PCR steps, and the second step added a second sample barcode plus Illumina TruSeq adapters. Libraries were sequenced on an Illumina NovaSeq with 2 x 150 bp paired-end reads. As for the original processing: The reads were demultiplexed and collapsed into UMI-guided consensus sequences using migec v1.2.7. Using mixcr v2.1.11, UMI consensuses were aligned to TRA and TRB V and J templates and then assembled into clonotypes. A clonotype was counted as expanded or contracted only if both edgeR and NoisET called the change significant, with noise models trained on biological replicates. For edgeR calls, the cutoffs were a false discovery rate-adjusted p below 0.01 and a log2 fold-change threshold of 1. PCA with hierarchical clustering of max-normalized trajectories of the 1000 most abundant clonotypes was used as exploratory dynamics analysis. Separately sequenced CD4+ and CD8+ repertoires were used to assign the CD4 or CD8 phenotype of responding clones. Using fastp at Q25 and MiXCR, TCRdb reprocessed the public reads and kept productive beta chains. Rows merge per CDR3 protein into single entries with the most common DNA and genes. These V and J calls are TCRdb output, not the study's own analysis. This sample holds about 360,000 distinct CDR3 sequences; around 14% were observed only once. The top ten hold approximately 20% of the sample.

Overall results and qualifications from the work: SARS-CoV-2 specificity of the second-wave clones peaking on day 37 was not confirmed. Some responding clones were detected in pre-infection memory, suggesting pre-existing cross-reactive memory T cells joined the SARS-CoV-2 response. Clones that contracted from day 15 to 85 showed balanced CD4/CD8 phenotypes, whereas a second wave of clones that expanded from day 15 to 37 leaned towards CD4+. Contracting CD4+ clones appeared mostly in the CM and EM memory subsets, whereas CD8+ clones were enriched in EMRA. The study covered only a couple of mild cases, and larger cohorts including severe cases with pre-infection samples were considered necessary.

V is pared back by 5 bases and J by 3 bases, with 12 bases lying between the germline termini. The CDR3 covers 14 residues, taking in both the cysteine and the phenylalanine. The retained sequence is limited to the CDR3, 42 bases, with the frame set at the first base. The germline V gene supplies CDR1 SNHLY and CDR2 FYNNEI. Ficoll-Paque density gradient centrifugation was used to isolate PBMCs. This chain is built from TRBV2 and TRBJ2-3, with the D segment possibly TRBD1 or TRBD2, each aligning over 6 bases. The sequencing input was PBMCs or a T cell subset sorted from them (not recorded which). The clonotype was recovered from a young man who had mild COVID-19 (a few samples of this study predate the infection). The sample titles of this study are shuffled in the database, so cell type and time point are left out; the donor was told from shared clones. The CDR3 here reads CASSWGARTDTQYF. The DNA sequence is as follows: TGTGCCAGCAGTTGGGGGGCAAGGACAGATACGCAGTATTTT.